The 27 T cell receptor beta chains presented below share a single source sample, sequenced in a study of blood T cell repertoires in COVID-19. Assay: immunoSEQ multiplex PCR; the TCRdb copy retains only in-frame clones and omits some. The profile shows 220,000 or so clones, roughly 84% of them singletons. The sequenced material came from PBMCs or T cells enriched from blood (not recorded which). The receptors were sampled from a woman in her thirties or forties who had recovered from COVID-19.

V and J are TRBV5-1 and TRBJ2-1; the D gene is possibly TRBD2 (5 bases). The CDR3 sequence is 18 residues long. CDR1 and CDR2 from the germline V gene are SGHRS and YFSETQ. Trimming pared 3 bases from V and 2 bases from J, leaving 21 bases between. The CDR3 protein is CASSWAPLGFMTYNEQFF. The DNA for the CDR3 is TGCGCCAGCAGCTGGGCCCCACTAGGATTTATGACCTACAATGAGCAGTTCTTC. The full variable domain, in which reference TRBV5-1 and TRBJ2-1 provide the parts outside the CDR3, is KAGVTQTPRYLIKTRGQQVTLSCSPISGHRSVSWYQQTPGQGLQFLFEYFSETQRNKGNFPGRFSGRQFSNSRSEMNVSTLELGDSALYLCASSWAPLGFMTYNEQFFGPGTRLTVL.

The chain employs TRBV5-1 and TRBJ2-2; possibly TRBD2 for D (7 bases). Deletions cut 0 bases from V and 8 bases from J, with 14 bases between. Per germline, CDR1 SGHRS and CDR2 YFSETQ. This CDR3 has 15 amino acids. CDR3 region: CASSLAGGRVGELFF. Here the CDR3 DNA reads TGCGCCAGCAGCTTGGCCGGGGGGCGAGTGGGGGAGCTGTTTTTT.

This chain joins TRBV9 and TRBJ1-4; D unclear. The V gene's germline CDR1 is SGDLS and CDR2 YYNGEE. The V end lost 2 bases, the J end lost 7 bases, and 15 bases lay between the germline ends. The CDR3 is 15 amino acids. The CDR3 loop reads CASSVKGGRGEKLFF. In nucleotides, the CDR3 is TGTGCCAGCAGCGTCAAGGGAGGCCGGGGTGAAAAACTGTTTTTT.

In this sample, this clone turned up once. J is TRBJ2-2 and V is TRBV6-2 or TRBV6-3, with TRBD2 matching over 7 bases. Losses at the gene ends were 5 bases for V and 5 bases for J; bases not matched to a gene: 8. The CDR3 extends over 15 amino acids. CDR1 and CDR2 from the germline V gene are MNHEY and SVGEGT. The CDR3 region has the DNA TGTGCCAGCAGTGGGAGGGCCGGGAGTACCGGGGAGCTGTTTTTT. It translates to CASSGRAGSTGELFF.

CDR3 in amino acids: CASSPRDYGYTF. The CDR3, as DNA: TGTGCCAGCAGTCCCAGGGACTATGGCTACACCTTC. This chain joins TRBV6-5 and TRBJ1-2; the D gene is possibly TRBD1 (5 bases). Per the germline V gene, CDR1 is MNHEY and CDR2 is SVGAGI. CDR3 size: 12 residues. V was clipped by 5 bases and J by 3 bases, with 7 bases between them.

The V and J genes are TRBV29-1 and TRBJ2-7; weak D call: TRBD2 (6 bases). The CDR3 sequence is 12 residues long. Trimming shortened V by 2 bases and J by 5 bases, and 10 bases separated the two germline ends. The germline CDR1 and CDR2 sequences are SQVTM and ANQGSEA. CDR3 sequence reads: CSVESLADEQYF. CDR3 bases: TGCAGCGTTGAATCACTAGCAGACGAGCAGTACTTC.

CDR3 nucleotide sequence: TGTGCCAGCAGTTTACCGACTGGTAAGCAGTTCTTC. Its translation: CASSLPTGKQFF. This chain joins TRBV28 and TRBJ2-1; D gene ambiguous. CDR3 length equals 12 residues. Germline-derived CDR1 and CDR2 are MDHEN and SYDVKM. The V gene lost 2 bases and the J gene lost 11 bases, with 10 bases spanning the gap.

This clone has just a few counts. The rearrangement joins TRBV27 to TRBJ2-1; D is perhaps TRBD2 (5 bases). Trimming stripped 4 bases from V and 7 bases from J, with 14 bases between. CDR3 length equals 14 residues. From germline, CDR1 is MNHEY and CDR2 SMNVEV (reference sequence). The CDR3 coding sequence is TGTGCCAGCAGTTGGCGGGTTTCGCGAAATGAGCAGTTCTTC. Translation: CASSWRVSRNEQFF.

This chain uses TRBV2 with TRBJ1-1; the D gene is possibly TRBD1 (5 bases). The CDR3 runs to 15 residues. Trimming took off 7 bases at V and 1 base at J, with 16 bases between the two ends. Germline V gene lookup returns CDR1 SNHLY and CDR2 FYNNEI. The CDR3 spells CASNRSPRENTEAFF. The CDR3 DNA is TGTGCCAGCAACCGGAGCCCCAGGGAGAACACTGAAGCTTTCTTT. The full variable domain, rest sourced from reference TRBV2 and TRBJ1-1, is EPEVTQTPSHQVTQMGQEVILRCVPISNHLYFYWYRQILGQKVEFLVSFYNNEISEKSEIFDDQFSVERPDGSNFTLKIRSTKLEDSAMYFCASNRSPRENTEAFFGQGTRLTVV.

The chain is built from TRBV7-8 and TRBJ1-2; D gene ambiguous. The ends were cut back, 2 bases at V and 0 bases at J, with 10 bases in the middle. From germline, CDR1 is SGHVS and CDR2 FQNEAQ. The CDR3 covers 15 residues. The chain's CDR3 is CASSLTGITNYGYTF. The DNA of the CDR3 is TGTGCCAGCAGCTTAACGGGTATTACTAACTATGGCTACACCTTC.

The V gene is TRBV5-1, the J gene TRBJ2-3, with 10 bases aligning to TRBD2. V was pared by 4 bases and J by 5 bases, with 4 bases of the junction left unmatched. CDR1 SGHRS and CDR2 YFSETQ come from the germline V gene. The CDR3 length is 14 residues. The CDR3 DNA follows: TGCGCCAGCAGCCCCCGACTAGCGGGAGATACGCAGTATTTT. This encodes CASSPRLAGDTQYF.

This clone was seen once. V usage is TRBV5-6 and J usage is TRBJ1-2; 9 bases are a match to TRBD1. With 0 bases clipped from V and 5 bases from J, the junction kept 5 bases outside the gene matches. The CDR3 is made up of 15 amino acids. The germline CDR1 and CDR2 sequences are SGHDT and YYEEEE. In DNA, the CDR3 is TGTGCCAGCAGCTTGGTCGGGACAGGGCTTTATGGCTACACCTTC. Amino acids: CASSLVGTGLYGYTF.

This chain joins TRBV10-1 and TRBJ2-2; 7 positions agree with TRBD2. The CDR3 is made up of 15 amino acids. Germline V gene sequence: CDR1 WNHNN, CDR2 SYGVQD (reference sequence). V shed 2 bases, J shed 4 bases, and the junction held 4 bases outside the gene matches. The CDR3 DNA is TGCGCCAGCAGTGAGGGGGGGGGAGTCACCGGGGAGCTGTTTTTT. It specifies CASSEGGGVTGELFF.

CDR3 in amino acids: CASSQTGTDGFSGEAFF. The CDR3 nucleotides read TGTGCCAGTAGTCAGACCGGGACAGACGGCTTTTCAGGTGAAGCTTTCTTT. V gene TRBV19 combines with J gene TRBJ1-1; 7 bases map to TRBD1. The V gene end was trimmed by 5 bases and the J gene end by 7 bases; junction bases not matched to a gene: 19. From germline, CDR1 is LNHDA and CDR2 SQIVND (reference sequence). The CDR3 covers 17 residues.

The chain has TRBV7-2 and TRBJ1-2; maybe TRBD1 (5 bases). The CDR3 loop spans 14 amino acids. Germline CDR1 SGHTA, CDR2 FQGNSA. V dropped 1 base and J dropped 8 bases, with 14 bases sitting between them. The CDR3 DNA reads as TGTGCCAGCAGCTTAGTCGGTGAAGGGGTGGGCTACACCTTC. Translation gives CASSLVGEGVGYTF.

This clone was counted between two and nine times. This chain joins TRBV27 and TRBJ2-5; 8 bases fit TRBD1. Looked up from germline, CDR1 is MNHEY and CDR2 is SMNVEV (reference sequence). The CDR3 is 14 amino acids. The V gene end was trimmed by 5 bases and the J gene end by 1 base; junction bases not matched to a gene: 3. The CDR3 loop is CASSKQGVQETQYF. CDR3 nucleotides: TGTGCCAGCAGTAAACAGGGGGTCCAAGAGACCCAGTACTTC.

J is TRBJ2-1 and V is TRBV5-4, with 9 bases lining up with TRBD1. The CDR3 consists of 16 residues. The ends lost 2 bases at V and 0 bases at J; junction bases unmatched: 3. Per the germline V gene, CDR1 is SGHNT and CDR2 is YYREEE (reference sequence). The CDR3 region is CASSFGQGSSYNEQFF. DNA of the CDR3: TGTGCCAGCAGCTTCGGACAGGGGTCCTCCTACAATGAGCAGTTCTTC.

This sequence joins TRBV29-1 and TRBJ2-5, with TRBD2 as a possible D gene (5 bases). Germline V gives CDR1 SQVTM, CDR2 ANQGSEA. The CDR3 extends over 13 amino acids. V gave up 4 bases and J gave up 4 bases, with 13 bases separating them. The CDR3 DNA reads as TGCAGCGTTGGTCCTAATCGGGGAGAGACCCAGTACTTC. Residues: CSVGPNRGETQYF.

The chain uses TRBV3-1 (or the pseudogene TRBV3-2) and TRBJ1-2; D remains unclear. Deletions cut 0 bases from V and 9 bases from J, with 8 bases between. Per the germline V gene, CDR1 is LGHDT and CDR2 is YNNKEL (reference sequence). The CDR3 covers 12 residues. CDR3 sequence reads: CASSQEAASYTF. The CDR3 nucleotides are TGTGCCAGCAGCCAAGAAGCCGCGAGCTACACCTTC.

The V call is TRBV18, the J call TRBJ1-1; D is perhaps TRBD1 (5 bases). V was clipped by 6 bases and J by 4 bases, with 15 bases between them. Germline V gene sequence: CDR1 KGHSH, CDR2 LQKENI. This CDR3 has 14 residues. The CDR3 DNA reads as TGTGCCAGCTCGCAGGGCCAGGAGACCACTGAAGCTTTCTTT. Its translation: CASSQGQETTEAFF.

The chain uses TRBV29-1 and TRBJ1-4; 8 bases are a match to TRBD1. The CDR3 spans 14 residues. Trimming removed 6 bases from V and 7 bases from J; junction bases left unmatched: 10. CDR1 is SQVTM and CDR2 is ANQGSEA in the germline V gene. This CDR3 is CSVPGQGGREKLFF. The CDR3 region has the DNA TGCAGCGTACCAGGACAGGGCGGGCGTGAAAAACTGTTTTTT.

The rearrangement uses TRBV3-1 (or the pseudogene TRBV3-2) and TRBJ2-5; a possible D gene is TRBD2 (6 bases). The V end was cut by 4 bases, the J end by 3 bases, with 6 bases between. This CDR3 is 12 amino acids long. The V gene's germline CDR1 is LGHDT and CDR2 YNNKEL (reference sequence). Written as DNA, the CDR3 is TGTGCCAGCAGCCCGGGGGAAGAGACCCAGTACTTC. This sequence encodes CASSPGEETQYF.

For the CDR3, the DNA is TGTGCCAGCAGCGTGACTAGCACGAGGTCCTACAATGAGCAGTTCTTC. Translation gives CASSVTSTRSYNEQFF. V usage is TRBV7-8 and J usage is TRBJ2-1; 7 nucleotides line up with TRBD2. V gave up 5 bases and J gave up 1 base; unmatched junction bases: 8. CDR1 and CDR2 from the germline V gene are SGHVS and FQNEAQ. This CDR3 is 16 amino acids long. Variable domain in full (rest from reference TRBV7-8 and TRBJ2-1): GAGVSQSPRYKVAKRGQDVALRCDPISGHVSLFWYQQALGQGPEFLTYFQNEAQLDKSGLPSDRFFAERPEGSVSTLKIQRTQQEDSAVYLCASSVTSTRSYNEQFFGPGTRLTVL.

This sequence joins TRBV2 and TRBJ2-1; 10 positions agree with TRBD2. CDR1 is SNHLY and CDR2 is FYNNEI in the germline V gene. This CDR3 contains 15 residues. The V gene end was trimmed by 7 bases and the J gene end by 3 bases; junction bases not matched to a gene: 6. The CDR3 loop reads CASTPLAGGYNEQFF. DNA of the CDR3: TGTGCCAGCACCCCATTAGCGGGAGGCTACAATGAGCAGTTCTTC. Full variable domain (rest looked up from reference TRBV2 and TRBJ2-1): EPEVTQTPSHQVTQMGQEVILRCVPISNHLYFYWYRQILGQKVEFLVSFYNNEISEKSEIFDDQFSVERPDGSNFTLKIRSTKLEDSAMYFCASTPLAGGYNEQFFGPGTRLTVL.

This clone was seen a few times. This chain links TRBV9 with TRBJ2-2; no reliable D call. Germline CDR1 and CDR2: SGDLS and YYNGEE. V was pared by 2 bases and J by 2 bases, with 13 bases between. This CDR3 comprises 16 residues. The CDR3 spells CASSVTATGNTGELFF. CDR3 in DNA: TGTGCCAGCAGCGTGACTGCTACCGGTAACACCGGGGAGCTGTTTTTT.

This chain links TRBV7-9 with TRBJ2-5; tentative D call: TRBD1 (5 bases). Trimming took 0 bases from V and 4 from J, leaving 9 bases between them. Germline loops: CDR1 SEHNR, CDR2 FQNEAQ (reference sequence). The CDR3 length is 14 residues. This chain's CDR3 is CASSLAQTVETQYF. CDR3 bases: TGTGCCAGCAGCTTAGCGCAGACAGTAGAGACCCAGTACTTC. Complete variable domain (other parts from reference TRBV7-9 and TRBJ2-5): DTGVSQNPRHKITKRGQNVTFRCDPISEHNRLYWYRQTLGQGPEFLTYFQNEAQLEKSRLLSDRFSAERPKGSFSTLEIQRTEQGDSAMYLCASSLAQTVETQYFGPGTRLLVL.

The J gene is TRBJ2-3, the V gene TRBV28; 7 bases are a match to TRBD2. Per germline, CDR1 MDHEN and CDR2 SYDVKM. This CDR3 spans 13 amino acids. The trim removed 6 bases at V and 5 bases at J, leaving 5 bases unmatched. The CDR3 nucleotides read TGTGCCAGCAGGGAGGGAGGGCTAGATACGCAGTATTTT. Translating gives CASREGGLDTQYF.